This T cell receptor beta chain derives from a study of cytomegalovirus exposure and HLA in healthy donors. About the study: Of 300 to 500 genotyped donors, approximately 84% clustered with self-reported Caucasian donors.

Germline trimming cut 3 bases from V and 0 bases from J; bases unmatched to any gene: 4. Germline CDR1 reads KGHSH; CDR2 reads LQKENI. This CDR3 spans 15 amino acids. Details on this clone: The target antigen is unknown.

Study results and caveats: In a later analysis, common viral pathogens appeared linked to several of the most significant clusters. Based on reports, TCR beta sequences accurately predicted HLA-A and HLA-B alleles for most subjects. A likely sequencing artifact accounted for one observed cluster of highly shared sequence variants.

The PCR used 60 Vbeta and 13 Jbeta primers. Assay used: immunoSEQ multiplex PCR; TCRdb lists only in-frame clones, some missing. The profile shows approximately 100,000 clones, approximately 86% of them singletons. This TCR was sampled from a man aged 25-40 years in good health and CMV-seropositive. The rearrangement joins TRBV18 to TRBJ2-7; 8 bases line up with TRBD1. Input material: PBMCs. The CDR3 here is CASSPGTGASYEQYF. The CDR3 DNA reads as TGTGCCAGCTCACCGGGGACAGGAGCCTCCTACGAGCAGTACTTC.